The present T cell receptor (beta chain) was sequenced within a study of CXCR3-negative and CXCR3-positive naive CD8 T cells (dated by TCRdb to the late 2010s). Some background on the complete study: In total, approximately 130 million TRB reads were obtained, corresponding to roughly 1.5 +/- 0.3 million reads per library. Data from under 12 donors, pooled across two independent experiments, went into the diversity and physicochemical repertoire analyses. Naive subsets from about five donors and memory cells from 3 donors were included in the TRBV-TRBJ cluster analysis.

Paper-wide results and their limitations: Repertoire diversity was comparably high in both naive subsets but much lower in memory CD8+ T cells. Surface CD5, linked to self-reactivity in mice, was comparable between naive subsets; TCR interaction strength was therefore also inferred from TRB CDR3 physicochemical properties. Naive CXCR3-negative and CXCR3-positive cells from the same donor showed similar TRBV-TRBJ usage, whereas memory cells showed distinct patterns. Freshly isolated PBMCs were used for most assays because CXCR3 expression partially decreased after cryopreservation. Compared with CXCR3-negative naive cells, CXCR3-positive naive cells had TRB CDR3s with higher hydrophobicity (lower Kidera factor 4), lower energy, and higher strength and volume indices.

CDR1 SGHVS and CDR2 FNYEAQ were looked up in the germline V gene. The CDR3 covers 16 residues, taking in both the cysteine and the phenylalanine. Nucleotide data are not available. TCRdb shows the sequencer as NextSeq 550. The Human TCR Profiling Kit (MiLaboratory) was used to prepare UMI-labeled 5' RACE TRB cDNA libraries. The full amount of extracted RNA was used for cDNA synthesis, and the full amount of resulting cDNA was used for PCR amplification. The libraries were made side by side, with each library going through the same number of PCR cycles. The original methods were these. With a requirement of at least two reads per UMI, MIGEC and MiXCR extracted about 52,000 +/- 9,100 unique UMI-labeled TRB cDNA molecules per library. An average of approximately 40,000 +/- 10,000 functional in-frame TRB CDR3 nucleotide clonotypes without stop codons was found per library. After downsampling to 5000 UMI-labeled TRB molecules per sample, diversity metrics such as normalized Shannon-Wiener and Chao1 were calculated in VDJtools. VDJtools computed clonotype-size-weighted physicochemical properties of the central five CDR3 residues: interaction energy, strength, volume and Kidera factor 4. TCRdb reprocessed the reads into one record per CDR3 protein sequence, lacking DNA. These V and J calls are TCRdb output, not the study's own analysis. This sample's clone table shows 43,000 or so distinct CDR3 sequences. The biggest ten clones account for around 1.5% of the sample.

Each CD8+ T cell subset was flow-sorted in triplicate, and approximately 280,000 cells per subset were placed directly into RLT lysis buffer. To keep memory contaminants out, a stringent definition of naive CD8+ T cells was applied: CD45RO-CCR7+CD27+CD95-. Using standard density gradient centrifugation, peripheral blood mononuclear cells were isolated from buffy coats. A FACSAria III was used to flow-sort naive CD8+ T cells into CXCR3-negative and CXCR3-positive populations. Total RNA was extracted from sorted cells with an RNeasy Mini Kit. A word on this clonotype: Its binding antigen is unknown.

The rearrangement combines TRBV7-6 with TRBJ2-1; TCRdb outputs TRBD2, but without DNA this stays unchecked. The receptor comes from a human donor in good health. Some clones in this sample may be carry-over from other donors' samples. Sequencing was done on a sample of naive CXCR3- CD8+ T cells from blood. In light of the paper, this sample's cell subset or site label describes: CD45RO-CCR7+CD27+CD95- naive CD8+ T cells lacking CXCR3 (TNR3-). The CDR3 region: CASSVTSGSSYNEQFF.